This T cell receptor beta chain appears in the sequencing data of a study of blood T cells in healthy people across ages. Whole-study findings and limits: Long-lived donors had more naive CD4+ cells and higher diversity than aged donors. The unknown donor CMV status may have confounded expanded clonotype changes.

A second PCR of 7 to 11 cycles used a sample-barcoded 5' primer and a J-beta primer mix. Each cDNA molecule received a tag from a template-switch adaptor that had 12 random nucleotides. TCRdb reprocessed the 5' RACE reads with MiXCR, giving one entry per CDR3 protein. The repertoire includes 1.2 million to 1.5 million distinct CDR3 sequences, 55% to 75% of them detected once, and 6.5% to 8% sits in the top ten. The CDR3 has 13 residues. Per the germline V gene, CDR1 is SGDLS and CDR2 is YYNGEE. On this clonotype itself: Antigen: not known. One end of the junction is discordant with germline, which a read error may explain.

Material: blood. The TCR comes from a man aged 18 to 29 in good health. V usage is TRBV9 and J usage is TRBJ1-1; possibly TRBD1 for D (6 bases). Written as DNA, the CDR3 is TGTGCCGGCAGCGCCTACAGGGACACTGAAGCTTTCTTT. Protein product: CAGSAYRDTEAFF.